Listed below are T cell receptor beta chains from one sample, sequenced in a study of cytomegalovirus exposure and HLA in healthy donors. Measured with immunoSEQ multiplex PCR; TCRdb has only the in-frame clones, and not every one. The table has 130,000 or so clones, roughly 80% seen once. What was sequenced was PBMCs. The origin of the receptors is a woman between 35 and 50 years old in good health and CMV-seropositive. CDR3s include the opening cysteine and the closing phenylalanine or tryptophan. D genes are given only for firm matches. The size field is filled for only some rows; it gives once, few, many or a size class.

clone size	V gene	D gene	J gene	CDR3 protein	CDR3 DNA
-	TRBV18	TRBD1	TRBJ1-1	CASSQGTGMNTEAFF	TGTGCCAGCTCACAAGGGACAGGCATGAACACTGAAGCTTTCTTT
-	TRBV9	-	TRBJ1-4	CASSAGQTNNEKLFF	TGTGCCAGCAGCGCCGGACAGACCAATAATGAAAAACTGTTTTTT
few	TRBV5-1	TRBD1	TRBJ2-2	CASSLDPPGQGHDGELFF	TGCGCCAGCAGCTTGGACCCCCCCGGACAGGGGCACGACGGGGAGCTGTTTTTT
-	TRBV6-5	TRBD1	TRBJ1-6	CASSRTGNNSPLHF	TGTGCCAGCAGCCGGACAGGGAATAATTCACCCCTCCACTTT
-	TRBV5-4	-	TRBJ2-5	CASSFNRGLQETQYF	TGTGCCAGCAGCTTCAACAGGGGACTCCAAGAGACCCAGTACTTC
-	TRBV18	TRBD2	TRBJ2-2	CASSPLAGGPGGELFF	TGTGCCAGCTCACCTCTAGCGGGAGGGCCCGGCGGGGAGCTGTTTTTT
few	TRBV30	TRBD2	TRBJ2-1	CAWSPGTRNEQFF	TGTGCCTGGAGTCCCGGGACTAGAAATGAGCAGTTCTTC
-	TRBV28	TRBD1	TRBJ1-5	CASSFLGQNLEPQHF	TGTGCCAGCAGTTTCTTGGGACAGAATTTAGAGCCCCAGCATTTT
-	TRBV9	TRBD1	TRBJ1-3	CASSPKTGGSSGNTIYF	TGTGCCAGCAGCCCTAAGACAGGGGGAAGCTCTGGAAACACCATATATTTT
-	TRBV4-3	TRBD1	TRBJ2-3	CASSREIGQGSLTDTQYF	TGCGCCAGCAGCCGAGAAATAGGACAGGGGTCCCTCACAGATACGCAGTATTTT
-	TRBV7-2	TRBD1	TRBJ1-5	CASSLVGTGVNQPQHF	TGTGCCAGCAGCTTAGTTGGGACAGGGGTCAATCAGCCCCAGCATTTT
-	TRBV6-5	TRBD2	TRBJ2-3	CARLSGGSTDTQYF	TGTGCCAGACTTAGCGGGGGAAGCACAGATACGCAGTATTTT
-	TRBV6-6	-	TRBJ1-1	CASSPRGANTEAFF	TGTGCCAGCAGTCCCCGGGGGGCGAACACTGAAGCTTTCTTT
-	TRBV7-3	TRBD1	TRBJ1-6	CASSLTPGQESSYNSPLHF	TGTGCCAGCAGCCTCACTCCGGGACAGGAGAGCTCCTATAATTCACCCCTCCACTTT
-	TRBV11-2	TRBD1	TRBJ1-1	CASSLQGGTEAFF	TGTGCCAGCAGTCTACAGGGGGGCACTGAAGCTTTCTTT
-	TRBV4-3	TRBD2	TRBJ2-3	CASSRGAGGPDTDTQYF	TGCGCCAGCAGCCGAGGAGCGGGAGGGCCGGACACAGATACGCAGTATTTT
-	TRBV29-1	-	TRBJ1-2	CSVEQRGIYGYTF	TGCAGCGTTGAACAAAGGGGAATCTATGGCTACACCTTC
-	TRBV4-2	-	TRBJ2-5	CASSQDRGQETQYF	TGTGCCAGCAGCCAAGATAGGGGGCAAGAGACCCAGTACTTC
-	TRBV11-3	TRBD2	TRBJ2-2	CASSPGTSSGELFF	TGTGCCAGCAGCCCCGGGACTAGCTCCGGGGAGCTGTTTTTT
-	TRBV6-1	-	TRBJ1-5	CASSEAGMRQPQHF	TGTGCCAGCAGTGAGGCGGGCATGAGACAGCCCCAGCATTTT
-	TRBV19	TRBD2	TRBJ2-2	CASSILAGSTGELFF	TGTGCCAGTAGTATACTAGCGGGAAGCACCGGGGAGCTGTTTTTT
-	TRBV19	-	TRBJ2-7	CASSHGAYEQYF	TGTGCCAGTAGTCACGGAGCCTACGAGCAGTACTTC
-	TRBV18	TRBD1	TRBJ1-2	CASSPRGQDPYGYTF	TGTGCCAGCTCACCACGAGGACAGGATCCCTATGGCTACACCTTC
-	TRBV5-1	-	TRBJ2-1	CASTGIDEQFF	TGCGCCAGCACCGGGATAGATGAGCAGTTCTTC
-	TRBV5-1	-	TRBJ2-5	CASSRLGTQYF	TGCGCCAGCAGCCGACTAGGGACCCAGTACTTC
-	TRBV18	-	TRBJ1-3	CASSPTGGLTSGNTIYF	TGTGCCAGCTCACCGACCGGGGGGCTAACTTCTGGAAACACCATATATTTT
-	TRBV15	-	TRBJ1-3	CATAGLSRNTIYF	TGTGCCACCGCGGGACTCTCTCGAAACACCATATATTTT
-	TRBV5-5	-	TRBJ1-6	CASSLGQYNSPLHF	TGTGCCAGCAGCTTGGGACAATATAATTCACCCCTCCACTTT
-	TRBV7-9	-	TRBJ1-1	CASRAGQPEAFF	TGTGCCAGCAGGGCAGGGCAACCTGAAGCTTTCTTT
few	TRBV28	-	TRBJ1-2	CASIAPRQNYGYTF	TGTGCCAGCATCGCCCCTCGACAGAACTATGGCTACACCTTC
-	TRBV19	-	TRBJ1-3	CASSISGGKAGNTIYF	TGTGCCAGTAGTATATCCGGGGGGAAGGCTGGAAACACCATATATTTT
once	TRBV4-3	TRBD1	TRBJ1-6	CASSPPRGDRERLWTLHF	TGCGCCAGCAGCCCCCCCAGGGGGGACAGGGAAAGACTTTGGACCCTCCACTTT
-	TRBV9	TRBD2	TRBJ2-1	CASSASGLAGVRNEQFF	TGTGCCAGCAGCGCCTCGGGACTAGCGGGGGTACGGAATGAGCAGTTCTTC
-	TRBV10-3	-	TRBJ1-1	CAISTGTLNTEAFF	TGTGCCATCAGCACCGGGACACTGAACACTGAAGCTTTCTTT
-	TRBV5-6	TRBD1	TRBJ1-2	CASSLGTGYYGYTF	TGTGCCAGCAGCTTGGGGACAGGGTACTATGGCTACACCTTC
once	TRBV7-2	-	TRBJ1-1	CASSNSRGTEAFF	TGTGCCAGCAGCAACTCCCGGGGGACTGAAGCTTTCTTT
-	TRBV15	-	TRBJ2-5	CATSRGDFQETQYF	TGTGCCACCAGCAGAGGGGACTTCCAAGAGACCCAGTACTTC
once	TRBV6-5	-	TRBJ1-6	CASTPIGRGSPLHF	TGTGCCAGCACTCCGATAGGGAGAGGGTCACCCCTCCACTTT
-	TRBV6-6	-	TRBJ2-7	CASSYAPRGEQYF	TGTGCCAGCAGTTACGCCCCCCGCGGGGAGCAGTACTTC
-	TRBV5-1	-	TRBJ1-4	CASSPRGATNEKLFF	TGCGCCAGCAGCCCCCGGGGGGCAACTAATGAAAAACTGTTTTTT
-	TRBV4-2	TRBD2	TRBJ2-1	CASSPQLAGVDNEQFF	TGTGCCAGCAGCCCCCAACTAGCGGGAGTCGACAATGAGCAGTTCTTC
-	TRBV9	-	TRBJ2-7	CASSPLGLSHYEQYF	TGTGCCAGCAGCCCACTAGGACTCTCCCACTACGAGCAGTACTTC
-	TRBV5-1	TRBD2	TRBJ2-1	CASSWGTSGPNEQFF	TGCGCCAGCAGCTGGGGGACTAGCGGGCCTAATGAGCAGTTCTTC
-	TRBV29-1	-	TRBJ2-7	CSGGDSFSYEQYF	TGCAGCGGAGGGGACTCTTTTTCCTACGAGCAGTACTTC
-	TRBV19	-	TRBJ1-1	CASSIMVGRTEAFF	TGTGCCAGTAGTATAATGGTCGGGAGGACTGAAGCTTTCTTT
-	TRBV10-2	-	TRBJ1-2	CASSDQGYNGYTF	TGCGCCAGCAGTGACCAGGGATACAATGGCTACACCTTC
-	TRBV6-1	TRBD2	TRBJ2-1	CASSASGRFYNEQFF	TGTGCCAGCAGTGCTAGCGGGAGGTTCTACAATGAGCAGTTCTTC